The T cell receptor (beta chain) described here comes from a study of regulatory T cells in long-lasting Graves disease. Time point described: persistent/refractory GD, antithyroid drugs over 5 years with positive TRAb. PBMC-derived RNA was used for the TCR library. The sample holds a few counts of this clonotype. Compared with germline, one end of the junction differs, possibly owing to a read error. Building the TCR beta libraries relied on iRepertoire HTBI primers, and CDR3 regions underwent Arm-PCR. TCRdb processed the multiplex PCR reads anew with MiXCR; each CDR3 protein has one entry. This sample has under 450,000 distinct CDR3 sequences, with roughly 23% found just once. Germline CDR1 and CDR2: SGHKS and YYEKEE (reference sequence). The CDR3 spans 15 residues.

The sequence was collected from a woman aged 40 to 55 with Graves disease. This specimen was peripheral blood mononuclear cells (PBMCs), taken when the disease was refractory, from a patient treated with antithyroid drugs. This chain links TRBV5-5 with TRBJ2-2; 7 bases are a match to TRBD1. CDR3 in DNA: TGTGCCAGCAGCTCCAGATGGGACAGAGCCGGGGAGCTGGTTTTT. Translated: CASSSRWDRAGELVF.